This TCR beta chain originates from a study of cytomegalovirus exposure and HLA in healthy donors. The V gene lost 2 bases and the J gene lost 4 bases, with 12 bases spanning the gap. The CDR3 is 14 residues long. Per germline, CDR1 MNHNY and CDR2 SVGAGI (reference sequence). It was with 60 Vbeta and 13 Jbeta primers that the PCR ran. This table comes from immunoSEQ multiplex PCR, and its TCRdb copy is limited to in-frame clones, with some not included. The sample shows about 93,000 clones, approximately 64% of them seen only once. Sequenced input: PBMCs. The clonotype originates from a boy between 10 and 17 years old in good health and CMV-seropositive. V is TRBV6-6 and J is TRBJ2-7; unclear D gene. For the CDR3, the DNA is TGTGCCAGCAGTTACAATGATTTACGGTACGAGCAGTACTTC. Translating it yields CASSYNDLRYEQYF.